These 31 T cell receptor beta chains share one sample of origin, sequenced in a study of T cell repertoires in cytomegalovirus infection. TCRdb recomputed calls from the reads with MiXCR, one row per CDR3 protein. The sample contains some 920,000 distinct CDR3 sequences, approximately 31% of which appear only once. What these receptors recognize is not known. This specimen consisted of cultured CD8+ T cells from PBMCs, obtained from culture after CMV antigen stimulation. These receptors originate from a human donor in good health (CMV status not recorded). Some clones in this sample may be carry-over from other donors' samples.

This chain links TRBV6-5 with TRBJ1-2; no firm D call. Trimming left V 6 bases short and J 4 bases short, with 6 bases between. Germline-derived CDR1 and CDR2 are MNHEY and SVGAGI. The CDR3 is 11 amino acids. The CDR3 region is CASRNGYGYTF. The CDR3 bases are TGTGCCAGCAGGAACGGCTATGGCTACACCTTC.

This clonotype was seen more than once but under ten times. The chain uses TRBV27 and TRBJ1-5; D may be TRBD1 (5 bases). The CDR3 is 15 residues long. The V and J ends lost 4 bases and 3 bases respectively, with 13 bases between them. The germline CDR1 and CDR2 sequences are MNHEY and SMNVEV (reference sequence). In DNA form, the CDR3 reads TGTGCCAGCAGTTCCGGGACGTACATCAATCAGCCCCAGCATTTT. Its translation is CASSSGTYINQPQHF.

J is TRBJ1-5 and V is TRBV7-2; 7 bases align to TRBD1. Germline V gene data show CDR1 as SGHTA and CDR2 as FQGNSA. This CDR3 has 15 amino acids. J lost 4 bases, V lost 1 base, and 4 bases had no gene match. CDR3 coding DNA: TGTGCCAGCAGCTTAGAGGGGGCCAAGAATCAGCCCCAGCATTTT. Its protein is CASSLEGAKNQPQHF.

This clonotype was counted only a few times. V gene TRBV7-9 combines with J gene TRBJ2-1; 10 bases fit TRBD1. J gave up 2 bases and V 8 bases, and 6 bases lay outside the gene matches. This CDR3 has 15 amino acids. The germline CDR1 and CDR2 sequences are SEHNR and FQNEAQ (reference sequence). This CDR3 reads CASLQGQGPYNEQFF. CDR3 bases: TGTGCCAGCCTTCAGGGACAGGGGCCCTACAATGAGCAGTTCTTC. Full variable domain (rest looked up from reference TRBV7-9 and TRBJ2-1): DTGVSQNPRHKITKRGQNVTFRCDPISEHNRLYWYRQTLGQGPEFLTYFQNEAQLEKSRLLSDRFSAERPKGSFSTLEIQRTEQGDSAMYLCASLQGQGPYNEQFFGPGTRLTVL.

This clonotype occurred many times. The chain joins TRBV7-8 to TRBJ2-5; 11 bases line up with TRBD2. Germline CDR1 is SGHVS and CDR2 is FQNEAQ. V trimming: 1 base; J trimming: 5 bases; junction bases outside the gene matches: 3. This CDR3 is built from 15 residues. CDR3 sequence (DNA): TGTGCCAGCAGCTTAGAAACTAGCGGGGGTGAGACCCAGTACTTC. It translates to CASSLETSGGETQYF.

The J gene is TRBJ1-1, the V gene TRBV19, with D uncertain. The germline CDR1 and CDR2 sequences are LNHDA and SQIVND (reference sequence). Trimming took 2 bases from V and 12 from J, leaving 16 bases between them. CDR3 length equals 13 residues. CDR3 nucleotide sequence: TGTGCCAGTAGTATATATGATACAGTCGGGACTTTCTTT. Translation: CASSIYDTVGTFF. Using reference TRBV19 and TRBJ1-1 for the parts outside the CDR3, the full variable domain is DGGITQSPKYLFRKEGQNVTLSCEQNLNHDAMYWYRQDPGQGLRLIYYSQIVNDFQKGDIAEGYSVSREKKESFPLTVTSAQKNPTAFYLCASSIYDTVGTFFGQGTRLTVV.

This clonotype was recorded a few times. The V gene is TRBV7-9, the J gene TRBJ2-7, with a weak D call TRBD2 (7 bases). V gave up 4 bases and J gave up 7 bases, with 14 bases separating them. The germline CDR1 and CDR2 sequences are SEHNR and FQNEAQ (reference sequence). CDR3 size: 13 residues. In DNA form, the CDR3 reads TGTGCCAGCAGCTCGGGGGGCCGAGGGGAGCAGTACTTC. Its protein is CASSSGGRGEQYF.

This clonotype was detected a few times. The chain is built from TRBV9 and TRBJ2-6; 8 nucleotides agree with TRBD1. The trim removed 3 bases at V and 1 base at J, leaving 9 bases unmatched. The germline V gene has CDR1 SGDLS and CDR2 YYNGEE. This CDR3 contains 18 residues. CDR3 residues: CASSARTGRLSGANVLTF. CDR3 nucleotides: TGTGCCAGCAGCGCCCGGACAGGGAGGTTATCTGGGGCCAACGTCCTGACTTTC.

The rearrangement uses TRBV7-9 and TRBJ1-2, with no clear D. The CDR3 runs to 14 residues. The germline V gene encodes CDR1 SEHNR and CDR2 FQNEAQ (reference sequence). V was trimmed by 5 bases and J by 4 bases, leaving 14 bases between them. The chain's CDR3 is CASSPSGAGYGYTF. CDR3 DNA: TGTGCCAGCAGCCCGTCGGGAGCGGGCTATGGCTACACCTTC. The full variable domain, completed using reference TRBV7-9 and TRBJ1-2, is DTGVSQNPRHKITKRGQNVTFRCDPISEHNRLYWYRQTLGQGPEFLTYFQNEAQLEKSRLLSDRFSAERPKGSFSTLEIQRTEQGDSAMYLCASSPSGAGYGYTFGSGTRLTVV.

The chain carries TRBV7-6 and TRBJ1-1; 10 nucleotides align to TRBD1. This CDR3 comprises 17 residues. CDR1 SGHVS and CDR2 FNYEAQ come from the germline V gene. The trim removed 3 bases at V and 4 bases at J, leaving 11 bases unmatched. The CDR3 is CASSFGTGAFLGTEAFF. Written as DNA, the CDR3 is TGTGCCAGCAGCTTTGGGACAGGGGCATTCCTGGGCACTGAAGCTTTCTTT.

This clonotype has a handful of counts. The rearrangement links TRBV7-6 to TRBJ1-2; TRBD1 might be the D (5 bases). Trimming cost V 4 bases and J 3 bases, with 12 bases left between them. Germline CDR1 reads SGHVS; CDR2 reads FNYEAQ. The CDR3 is made up of 14 amino acids. CDR3 sequence (DNA): TGTGCCAGCAGCTCCCGACGGGACGACTATGGCTACACCTTC. Translating gives CASSSRRDDYGYTF.

Only a few counts were recorded for this clonotype. The chain carries TRBV19 and TRBJ2-2; 8 bases are a match to TRBD2. Germline CDR1 and CDR2: LNHDA and SQIVND (reference sequence). The CDR3 loop spans 16 amino acids. V lost 7 bases, J lost 5 bases, and 12 bases stayed unmatched. In DNA, the CDR3 is TGTGCCAGTACCGATCGGGAGGGAAGGCTGACCGGGGAGCTGTTTTTT. As protein: CASTDREGRLTGELFF.

A remark on this clonotype: The junction does not match germline at one end; this may be a read error. V usage is TRBV5-3 and J usage is TRBJ2-2, with D maybe TRBD1 (6 bases). TRBV5-3 is designated an ORF whose function remains uncertain. The CDR3 consists of 13 residues. DNA of the CDR3: TGTACCAGCAGCGTAGGGACACCCGGGGAGCTGTTTTTT. Amino acids: CTSSVGTPGELFF.

V is TRBV29-1 and J is TRBJ2-3, with 9 bases fitting TRBD2. V lost 7 bases and J lost 2; bases outside the gene matches: 16. Per germline, CDR1 SQVTM and CDR2 ANQGSEA. The CDR3 sequence is 17 residues long. CDR3 sequence: CSASNGVAGVLTDTQYF. The CDR3 DNA is TGCAGCGCCTCTAATGGGGTAGCGGGGGTCCTCACAGATACGCAGTATTTT.

V and J are TRBV3-1 and TRBJ2-1; no clear D gene. The germline CDR1 and CDR2 sequences are LGHDT and YNNKEL (reference sequence). V was pared by 0 bases and J by 5 bases, with 5 bases between. This CDR3 region has 13 residues. The CDR3 is CASSQEWDNEQFF. CDR3 in DNA: TGTGCCAGCAGCCAAGAATGGGACAATGAGCAGTTCTTC.

The V gene is TRBV12-3 or TRBV12-4, the J gene TRBJ1-1; no definite D call. There are 13 residues in the CDR3. With 3 bases removed from V and 5 bases from J, the gap between germline ends came to 10 bases. CDR3: CASSFFEGTEAFF. CDR3 bases: TGTGCCAGCAGTTTCTTTGAAGGAACTGAAGCTTTCTTT.

The genes are TRBV19 and TRBJ2-1; D is perhaps TRBD2 (7 bases). CDR3 length equals 15 residues. The germline V and J ends were trimmed by 10 bases and 4 bases, with 20 bases remaining between them. The germline gives CDR1 LNHDA, CDR2 SQIVND (reference sequence). DNA of the CDR3: TGTGCCACGAATATGGGGGGGGCTCTTTACAATGAGCAGTTCTTC. Its protein is CATNMGGALYNEQFF.

CDR3 protein: CATSRARGTEQYF. Here the CDR3 DNA reads TGTGCCACCAGCAGAGCGCGAGGAACCGAGCAGTACTTC. The chain uses TRBV15 and TRBJ2-7; D is unresolved. Trimming removed 1 base at V and 6 bases at J, with 10 bases between. In germline, CDR1 is LNHNV, CDR2 YYDKDF (reference sequence). The CDR3 spans 13 residues.

This chain links TRBV7-9 with TRBJ1-2; a weak D match, TRBD1 (5 bases). Trimming shortened V by 5 bases and J by 4 bases, and 14 bases separated the two germline ends. The CDR3 loop spans 14 amino acids. The germline gives CDR1 SEHNR, CDR2 FQNEAQ (reference sequence). The CDR3 loop reads CASSPTQGPYGYTF. In nucleotides, the CDR3 is TGTGCCAGCAGCCCTACCCAGGGCCCCTATGGCTACACCTTC.

This clonotype was seen a few times. V gene TRBV7-6 combines with J gene TRBJ2-2, with D possibly TRBD1 on 6 matching bases. This CDR3 comprises 15 residues. Trimming shortened V by 6 bases and J by 4 bases, and 15 bases separated the two germline ends. Germline CDR1 and CDR2: SGHVS and FNYEAQ. This CDR3 reads CASSPRDKTTGELFF. The CDR3 bases are TGTGCCAGCAGTCCCCGGGACAAGACCACCGGGGAGCTGTTTTTT.

The genes are TRBV7-6 and TRBJ1-1; D is undetermined. Trimming shortened V by 1 base and J by 0 bases, and 9 bases separated the two germline ends. The CDR3 is 15 amino acids. Per germline, CDR1 SGHVS and CDR2 FNYEAQ. CDR3 in amino acids: CASSLVEFVNTEAFF. The CDR3 bases are TGTGCCAGCAGCTTAGTTGAGTTCGTGAACACTGAAGCTTTCTTT.

This clonotype was seen a handful of times. The J gene is TRBJ1-1, the V gene TRBV7-9; D may be TRBD1 (6 bases). CDR1 is SEHNR, CDR2 FQNEAQ, per germline (reference sequence). Trimming cost V 4 bases and J 1 base, with 10 bases left between them. The CDR3 consists of 14 residues. Here the CDR3 reads CASSSTDRNTEAFF. CDR3 DNA: TGTGCCAGCAGCTCCACGGACAGGAACACTGAAGCTTTCTTT.

This clonotype was picked up a small number of times. The chain couples TRBV7-6 to TRBJ2-5, with D uncertain. CDR1 is SGHVS, CDR2 FNYEAQ, per germline. The CDR3 is 12 residues long. Trimming pared 6 bases from V and 2 bases from J, leaving 7 bases between. CDR3 sequence (DNA): TGTGCCAGCAGTTTCGAACAAGAGACCCAGTACTTC. Translating it yields CASSFEQETQYF.

V is TRBV6-6 and J is TRBJ2-7; 9 nucleotides agree with TRBD1. The CDR3 runs 17 residues. J gave up 2 bases and V 0 bases, and 8 bases lay outside the gene matches. CDR1 and CDR2 (germline): MNHNY, SVGAGI (reference sequence). CDR3 in DNA: TGTGCCAGCAGTTACTCGATGGACAGGGGCCTTACCTACGAGCAGTACGTC. Translation: CASSYSMDRGLTYEQYV.

The rearrangement joins TRBV19 to TRBJ1-2; D is uncertain. V was shortened by 3 bases and J by 5 bases, with 13 bases between the two germline ends. Germline V CDR1 and CDR2: LNHDA, SQIVND (reference sequence). The CDR3 is 14 residues long. The CDR3 DNA follows: TGTGCCAGTAGTATCTTGACTGACAATTATGGCTACACCTTC. Translation: CASSILTDNYGYTF.

This clonotype was seen a single time. This chain connects TRBV5-5 to TRBJ2-3; 10 nucleotides agree with TRBD1. Germline V gives CDR1 SGHKS, CDR2 YYEKEE (reference sequence). CDR3 length: 15 amino acids. V lost 5 bases and J lost 3; bases outside the gene matches: 6. CDR3 sequence (DNA): TGTGCCAGCAGGTCGGGACAGGGGCGGACAGATACGCAGTATTTT. This sequence encodes CASRSGQGRTDTQYF.

This sequence joins TRBV29-1 and TRBJ2-7; D may be TRBD1 (5 bases). CDR3 length: 12 amino acids. The V gene's germline CDR1 is SQVTM and CDR2 ANQGSEA. Trimming shortened V by 3 bases and J by 2 bases, and 8 bases separated the two germline ends. In nucleotides, the CDR3 is TGCAGCGTTGAGGACACCACCTACGAGCAGTACTTC. The encoded protein is CSVEDTTYEQYF.

The gene calls are TRBV27 and TRBJ2-7, with 10 bases lining up with TRBD1. Germline values: CDR1 MNHEY, CDR2 SMNVEV (reference sequence). The V and J ends lost 6 bases and 6 bases, in that order; junction bases with no gene match: 8. The CDR3 sequence is 14 residues long. For the CDR3, the DNA is TGTGCCAGCAGCTGGACAGGGGGGGGATCCGAGCAGTACGTC. Translating it yields CASSWTGGGSEQYV.

This clonotype has ten or more counts. The chain links TRBV7-4 to TRBJ2-5; 8 bases fit TRBD2. Germline V CDR1 and CDR2: SGHVT, SQSDAQ. J gave up 4 bases and V 1 base, and 5 bases lay outside the gene matches. The CDR3 is 15 residues long. DNA of the CDR3: TGTGCCAGCAGCTTAGAGGCGGGGGGCGGAGAGACCCAGTACTTC. It translates to CASSLEAGGGETQYF.

In its sample, this clonotype was seen a few times. The CDR3 loop reads CSARDIWNTGELFF. The CDR3 nucleotides are TGCAGTGCTAGAGATATCTGGAACACCGGGGAGCTGTTTTTT. This chain links TRBV20-1 with TRBJ2-2; D is uncertain. The CDR3 totals 14 residues. Germline-derived CDR1 and CDR2 are DFQATT and SNEGSKA (reference sequence). V was cut by 0 bases and J by 1 base, with 6 bases left in between.

This chain connects TRBV7-9 to TRBJ2-6, with 8 positions matching TRBD2. This CDR3 has 17 amino acids. Germline V gene lookup returns CDR1 SEHNR and CDR2 FQNEAQ (reference sequence). V dropped 3 bases and J dropped 1; count of bases not matched to a gene: 5. Here the CDR3 reads CASSFPGGRSGANVLTF. As DNA, the CDR3 is TGTGCCAGCAGCTTCCCGGGAGGGAGGTCTGGGGCCAACGTCCTGACTTTC.